This paragraph reports one TCR beta chain. The data stem from a study of control samples from healthy donors and cancer patients. The repertoire was sequenced with immunoSEQ multiplex PCR; TCRdb's copy has only in-frame clones and lacks some. The table shows roughly 130,000 clones, with 85% to 95% occurring only once. The CDR3 is 17 amino acids. Per the germline V gene, CDR1 is SEHNR and CDR2 is FQNEAQ (reference sequence). V dropped 4 bases and J dropped 7; count of bases not matched to a gene: 13. The sequence derives from a man aged 30-40 years in good health. The specimen sequenced was blood. This sequence joins TRBV7-9 and TRBJ2-1; 10 nucleotides align to TRBD2. This CDR3 reads CASSSGPSGGLRNEQFF. The CDR3, as DNA: TGTGCCAGCAGCTCAGGTCCTAGCGGGGGCTTAAGGAATGAGCAGTTCTTC. The full variable domain, completed using reference TRBV7-9 and TRBJ2-1, is DTGVSQNPRHKITKRGQNVTFRCDPISEHNRLYWYRQTLGQGPEFLTYFQNEAQLEKSRLLSDRFSAERPKGSFSTLEIQRTEQGDSAMYLCASSSGPSGGLRNEQFFGPGTRLTVL.